Listed below are T cell receptor beta chains from one sample, sequenced in a study of radiotherapy plus CTLA-4 blockade in lung cancer. Produced via immunoSEQ multiplex PCR; TCRdb's table is partial and in-frame only. The table includes about 97,000 clones, about four fifths detected once. The sequences come from peripheral blood, collected from a patient treated with radiotherapy plus ipilimumab. These receptors were collected from a human donor with non-small cell lung cancer who had a partial response to radiotherapy plus ipilimumab. Some clones in this sample may be carry-over from other donors' samples. Both conserved end residues are part of each CDR3. Each record gives: V gene, CDR3 protein.

TRBV5-1 | CASSPGNSPLHF
TRBV28 | CASSFPGLAVVDTQYF
TRBV19 | CASSGTSGGAMTDTQYF
TRBV4-3 | CASSQDWTNLNVGEQFF
TRBV6-1 | CASSEGMRFGQPQHF
TRBV7-2 | CASSVSGTSGSYEQYF
TRBV7-2 | CASRREGGGTDTQYF
TRBV11-3 | CASSSGQGADTQYF
TRBV27 | CASSPRGGGFYNEQFF
TRBV19 | CASSSTPGQGNQPQHF
TRBV7-2 | CASSLRGGGTTEAFF
TRBV2 | CASVVRDSSYEQYF
TRBV28 | CASRTVGQGAINEQFF
TRBV28 | CASSPGDRRPQHF
TRBV6-6 | CASRDRFNSPLHF
TRBV2 | CASKPGIQETQYF
TRBV28 | CASSGPRAGVSGSNQPQHF
TRBV18 | CASSLTGTGEGTQYF
TRBV6-1 | CASQLLAGVYNEQFF
TRBV7-8 | CASSLGPGQYEQYF
TRBV6-1 | CASNTNRQETQYF
TRBV27 | CASSSTGADTQYF
TRBV7-9 | CASSLGAATYNEQFF
TRBV5-1 | CASSFSTSVNTDTQYF
TRBV9 | CASSVDGVNEKLFF
TRBV12-5 | CASGVPGQYNEQFF
TRBV6-1 | CASSPGGHTEAFF
TRBV6-1 | CASSQSSGGFHEQYF
TRBV6-1 | CASSERGQTPGQPQHF
TRBV5-4 | CASSLGRGLGTEAFF
TRBV7-9 | CASSLVQGGSEAFF
TRBV19 | CASTAGDTQYF
TRBV2 | CASSELAETQYF
TRBV19 | CASSNPHAGGTDTQYF
TRBV11-2 | CASSLYGEKLFF
TRBV28 | CASSLYWRKNTGELFF
TRBV19 | CASSKDRGSHTEAFF
TRBV2 | CADRTSGGNEQFF
TRBV19 | CASSIGSRAGNTIYF
TRBV6-5 | CASTSIGISPLHF
TRBV27 | CASSFSGQGGNYGYTF
TRBV4-2 | CASSRGTGDTEAFF
TRBV4-3 | CASSQARGREKLFF
TRBV19 | CASSKQGPDTQYF
TRBV6-5 | CASSGRRDRAFF
TRBV4-3 | CASSQDPQGVNTEAFF
TRBV7-8 | CASSLRSRPSGNTGELFF